A single TCR beta chain is shown here with its context. Per germline, CDR1 KGHDR and CDR2 SFDVKD. Germline trimming cut 7 bases from V and 3 bases from J; bases unmatched to any gene: 10. This CDR3 has 15 residues. The source of the sample is a study of T cell responses to AZD1222 COVID-19 vaccine. Clones were sequenced by immunoSEQ multiplex PCR, and TCRdb holds only the in-frame ones, with some missing. This sample has roughly 140,000 clones, with less than 95% found just once. This sample comprised peripheral blood, obtained on day 0 of AZD1222 vaccination. This TCR was sampled from an adult in good health. The chain joins TRBV24-1 to TRBJ1-2; 7 bases align to TRBD1. CDR3 sequence reads: CATSVLQGQDYGYTF. In DNA form, the CDR3 reads TGTGCCACCAGCGTCCTACAGGGGCAAGACTATGGCTACACCTTC.